This is a list of T cell receptor beta chains from one sample in a study of T-cell memory formation after mild COVID-19. TCRdb independently ran MiXCR on the 5' RACE reads; one entry per CDR3 protein. Among 200,000 to 250,000 distinct CDR3 sequences listed, 15% were seen once. The sequenced material came from PBMCs or a T cell subset sorted from them (not recorded which). The receptors here all came from an adult woman who had mild COVID-19 (a few samples of this study predate the infection). Cell type and time point are not known. Each CDR3 is given with its conserved first and last residue. The D gene is left open where the match is weak. The size entry is marked missing in some rows and otherwise reads once, few, many or a size class.

d_gene: .; j_gene: TRBJ2-1; abundance: few; v_gene: TRBV9; CDR3aa: CASSRGARGRDNYNEQFF; CDR3nt: TGTGCCAGCAGCCGTGGAGCTCGGGGGAGAGACAACTACAATGAGCAGTTCTTC
d_gene: .; j_gene: TRBJ2-7; abundance: .; v_gene: TRBV5-5; CDR3aa: CASSFMEGPSYEQYF; CDR3nt: TGTGCCAGCAGCTTTATGGAGGGGCCGTCCTACGAGCAGTACTTC
d_gene: .; j_gene: TRBJ2-1; abundance: few; v_gene: TRBV5-1; CDR3aa: CASRPGQEWEQFF; CDR3nt: TGCGCCAGCAGGCCCGGGCAGGAATGGGAGCAGTTCTTC
d_gene: .; j_gene: TRBJ2-1; abundance: .; v_gene: TRBV5-6; CDR3aa: CASSGGWRSLTISSYNEQFF; CDR3nt: TGTGCCAGCAGCGGGGGCTGGAGAAGCCTCACCATAAGCTCCTACAATGAGCAGTTCTTC
d_gene: TRBD1; j_gene: TRBJ2-2; abundance: few; v_gene: TRBV12-3/TRBV12-4; CDR3aa: CASSQQGVANTGELFF; CDR3nt: TGTGCCAGCAGCCAACAGGGGGTGGCGAACACCGGGGAGCTGTTTTTT
d_gene: TRBD1; j_gene: TRBJ2-5; abundance: .; v_gene: TRBV29-1; CDR3aa: CSVNDRDRGSETQYF; CDR3nt: TGCAGCGTGAACGACCGGGACAGGGGGTCAGAGACCCAGTACTTC
d_gene: .; j_gene: TRBJ2-5; abundance: .; v_gene: TRBV3-1; CDR3aa: CASSQESVSFARQETQYF; CDR3nt: TGTGCCAGCAGCCAAGAGAGTGTTAGCTTTGCCCGCCAAGAGACCCAGTACTTC
d_gene: .; j_gene: TRBJ2-3; abundance: many; v_gene: TRBV7-2; CDR3aa: CASRSSLDTQYF; CDR3nt: TGTGCCAGCAGGTCCTCGCTCGATACGCAGTATTTT
d_gene: TRBD1; j_gene: TRBJ1-2; abundance: .; v_gene: TRBV6-6; CDR3aa: CASSSRQGVSYTF; CDR3nt: TGTGCCAGCAGTTCCAGACAGGGGGTTAGCTACACCTTC
d_gene: TRBD2; j_gene: TRBJ2-7; abundance: few; v_gene: TRBV12-3/TRBV12-4; CDR3aa: CASSLRVSGLAGGSTYEQYF; CDR3nt: TGTGCCAGCAGTTTAAGGGTCTCGGGACTAGCGGGGGGTAGTACCTACGAGCAGTACTTC
d_gene: TRBD2; j_gene: TRBJ2-1; abundance: few; v_gene: TRBV7-8; CDR3aa: CASSLGGLAGVKVFF; CDR3nt: TGTGCCAGCAGCTTAGGTGGGCTAGCGGGGGTTAAGGTGTTCTTC
d_gene: TRBD1; j_gene: TRBJ1-6; abundance: few; v_gene: TRBV4-3; CDR3aa: CASSPRLRGQGGSYNSPLHF; CDR3nt: TGCGCCAGCAGCCCACGCCTTAGGGGCCAGGGGGGTTCCTATAATTCACCCCTCCACTTT
d_gene: TRBD1; j_gene: TRBJ2-7; abundance: .; v_gene: TRBV27; CDR3aa: CASSFGQVYEQYF; CDR3nt: TGTGCCAGCAGTTTTGGACAGGTGTACGAGCAGTACTTC
d_gene: .; j_gene: TRBJ1-1; abundance: few; v_gene: TRBV12-3/TRBV12-4; CDR3aa: CASSFGVLGPITEAFF; CDR3nt: TGTGCCAGCAGTTTTGGGGTGTTAGGGCCAATCACTGAAGCTTTCTTT
d_gene: TRBD2; j_gene: TRBJ2-5; abundance: few; v_gene: TRBV5-4; CDR3aa: CASSWTSGGTQYF; CDR3nt: TGTGCCAGCAGCTGGACTAGCGGGGGGACCCAGTACTTC
d_gene: TRBD2; j_gene: TRBJ2-1; abundance: .; v_gene: TRBV5-6; CDR3aa: CASSLVGLADSYNEKFF; CDR3nt: TGTGCCAGCAGCTTGGTGGGACTAGCGGACTCCTACAATGAGAAGTTCTTC
d_gene: .; j_gene: TRBJ1-5; abundance: .; v_gene: TRBV5-1; CDR3aa: CASSFDSGGEQPQHF; CDR3nt: TGCGCCAGCAGCTTTGATTCCGGGGGGGAACAGCCCCAGCATTTT
d_gene: .; j_gene: TRBJ2-1; abundance: once; v_gene: TRBV12-3/TRBV12-4; CDR3aa: CAVTIRSGGDEQFF; CDR3nt: TGTGCCGTCACTATTCGGTCGGGTGGGGATGAGCAGTTCTTC
d_gene: TRBD1; j_gene: TRBJ2-7; abundance: few; v_gene: TRBV2; CDR3aa: CASSALGQKSSYEQYF; CDR3nt: TGTGCCAGCAGTGCCCTGGGACAGAAGAGCTCCTACGAGCAGTACTTC
d_gene: .; j_gene: TRBJ2-7; abundance: .; v_gene: TRBV10-3; CDR3aa: CAISGTSFTRSYEQYF; CDR3nt: TGTGCCATCAGTGGAACATCCTTTACGAGGTCCTACGAGCAGTACTTC
d_gene: .; j_gene: TRBJ2-5; abundance: few; v_gene: TRBV5-1; CDR3aa: CASSGGFGETQYF; CDR3nt: TGCGCCAGCAGCGGAGGGTTCGGTGAGACCCAGTACTTC
d_gene: TRBD1; j_gene: TRBJ1-2; abundance: few; v_gene: TRBV12-3/TRBV12-4; CDR3aa: CASRTTGGEGYTF; CDR3nt: TGTGCCAGCAGGACGACAGGGGGCGAAGGCTACACCTTC
d_gene: .; j_gene: TRBJ1-1; abundance: few; v_gene: TRBV7-9; CDR3aa: CASSSSGGRTEAFF; CDR3nt: TGTGCCAGCAGCTCTTCGGGGGGACGAACTGAAGCTTTCTTT
d_gene: .; j_gene: TRBJ1-2; abundance: .; v_gene: TRBV2; CDR3aa: CASRQFSGGYTF; CDR3nt: TGTGCCAGCAGGCAGTTTAGTGGTGGCTACACCTTC
d_gene: TRBD2; j_gene: TRBJ2-5; abundance: .; v_gene: TRBV12-3/TRBV12-4; CDR3aa: CASSFRTSGSPETQYF; CDR3nt: TGTGCCAGCAGTTTCCGAACTAGCGGGAGTCCGGAGACCCAGTACTTC
d_gene: .; j_gene: TRBJ1-1; abundance: .; v_gene: TRBV12-3/TRBV12-4; CDR3aa: CASTPGGGNTEAFF; CDR3nt: TGTGCCAGCACCCCGGGGGGGGGGAACACTGAAGCTTTCTTT
d_gene: TRBD1; j_gene: TRBJ1-2; abundance: few; v_gene: TRBV30; CDR3aa: CAWRTGQGGDGYTF; CDR3nt: TGTGCCTGGAGAACCGGACAGGGAGGAGATGGCTACACCTTC
d_gene: TRBD1; j_gene: TRBJ2-5; abundance: .; v_gene: TRBV11-2; CDR3aa: CASSHGQVRETQYF; CDR3nt: TGTGCCAGCAGCCATGGACAGGTCAGGGAGACCCAGTACTTC
d_gene: .; j_gene: TRBJ2-3; abundance: few; v_gene: TRBV12-3/TRBV12-4; CDR3aa: CASSFSHTSTDTQYF; CDR3nt: TGTGCCAGCAGTTTTTCCCACACTAGCACAGATACGCAGTATTTT
d_gene: .; j_gene: TRBJ2-7; abundance: many; v_gene: TRBV10-3; CDR3aa: CAISDTSYEQYF; CDR3nt: TGTGCCATCAGTGATACGAGCTACGAGCAGTACTTC
d_gene: TRBD2; j_gene: TRBJ2-1; abundance: .; v_gene: TRBV18; CDR3aa: CASSPPSGGVNEQFF; CDR3nt: TGTGCCAGCTCACCACCTAGCGGGGGTGTAAATGAGCAGTTCTTC
d_gene: .; j_gene: TRBJ1-2; abundance: many; v_gene: TRBV4-1; CDR3aa: CASSRTGIRGYTF; CDR3nt: TGCGCCAGCAGCCGTACAGGGATTCGTGGCTACACCTTC
d_gene: .; j_gene: TRBJ1-3; abundance: few; v_gene: TRBV12-3/TRBV12-4; CDR3aa: CASSPLSGNRNTIYF; CDR3nt: TGTGCCAGCAGTCCCCTCTCGGGGAATAGAAACACCATATATTTT
d_gene: .; j_gene: TRBJ1-6; abundance: few; v_gene: TRBV13; CDR3aa: CASSLGRDKGNSPLHF; CDR3nt: TGTGCCAGCAGCTTAGGACGGGACAAGGGGAATTCACCCCTCCACTTT
d_gene: TRBD1; j_gene: TRBJ1-2; abundance: .; v_gene: TRBV12-3/TRBV12-4; CDR3aa: CASSPGTGGGNYGYTF; CDR3nt: TGTGCCAGCAGTCCCGGGACAGGGGGGGGTAACTATGGCTACACCTTC
d_gene: .; j_gene: TRBJ2-2; abundance: .; v_gene: TRBV4-3; CDR3aa: CASSRSVLVGAGELFF; CDR3nt: TGCGCCAGCAGCCGGAGTGTGTTGGTCGGTGCCGGGGAGCTGTTTTTT
d_gene: .; j_gene: TRBJ1-4; abundance: .; v_gene: TRBV29-1; CDR3aa: CSVAREGREKLFF; CDR3nt: TGCAGCGTTGCCAGGGAAGGAAGGGAAAAACTGTTTTTT
d_gene: TRBD2; j_gene: TRBJ2-1; abundance: few; v_gene: TRBV6-2/TRBV6-3; CDR3aa: CASSYSTLAGHYNEQFF; CDR3nt: TGTGCCAGCAGTTACTCCACCTTAGCGGGGCACTACAATGAGCAGTTCTTC
d_gene: .; j_gene: TRBJ2-5; abundance: many; v_gene: TRBV7-2; CDR3aa: CASSHAGKTQYF; CDR3nt: TGTGCCAGCAGCCATGCGGGGAAGACCCAGTACTTC
d_gene: TRBD1; j_gene: TRBJ2-7; abundance: many; v_gene: TRBV28; CDR3aa: CASSTPGQGSYEQYF; CDR3nt: TGTGCCAGCAGTACTCCGGGACAGGGCTCCTACGAGCAGTACTTC
d_gene: TRBD2; j_gene: TRBJ2-1; abundance: .; v_gene: TRBV12-3/TRBV12-4; CDR3aa: CASSPLRGVGNEQFF; CDR3nt: TGTGCCAGCAGTCCCTTGCGGGGGGTCGGCAATGAGCAGTTCTTC
d_gene: TRBD1; j_gene: TRBJ1-2; abundance: few; v_gene: TRBV3-1; CDR3aa: CASSHLGTGTKGGYTF; CDR3nt: TGTGCCAGCAGCCACCTAGGGACAGGGACTAAAGGAGGCTACACCTTC
d_gene: .; j_gene: TRBJ1-2; abundance: few; v_gene: TRBV20-1; CDR3aa: CSASTPGPRTYGYTF; CDR3nt: TGCAGTGCTTCTACCCCGGGACCTAGAACCTATGGCTACACCTTC
d_gene: .; j_gene: TRBJ1-5; abundance: .; v_gene: TRBV29-1; CDR3aa: CSVVPAGGPQHF; CDR3nt: TGCAGCGTTGTCCCTGCCGGTGGACCCCAGCATTTT
d_gene: .; j_gene: TRBJ1-1; abundance: few; v_gene: TRBV7-9; CDR3aa: CASSTPWTEAFF; CDR3nt: TGTGCCAGCAGCACTCCTTGGACTGAAGCTTTCTTT
d_gene: TRBD1; j_gene: TRBJ2-6; abundance: .; v_gene: TRBV3-1; CDR3aa: CASSLRDRGRYSGANVLTF; CDR3nt: TGTGCCAGCAGCCTCCGCGACAGGGGCCGATACTCTGGGGCCAACGTCCTGACTTTC
d_gene: .; j_gene: TRBJ2-3; abundance: few; v_gene: TRBV7-8; CDR3aa: CASSLELAVSTDTQYF; CDR3nt: TGTGCCAGCAGCTTGGAGCTAGCCGTTAGCACAGATACGCAGTATTTT
d_gene: TRBD1; j_gene: TRBJ1-6; abundance: few; v_gene: TRBV18; CDR3aa: CASSPIGTANRSPLHF; CDR3nt: TGTGCCAGCTCACCAATTGGGACAGCTAATCGTTCACCCCTCCACTTT
d_gene: .; j_gene: TRBJ2-5; abundance: few; v_gene: TRBV19; CDR3aa: CASSVTGQETQYF; CDR3nt: TGTGCCAGTAGTGTGACAGGCCAAGAGACCCAGTACTTC
d_gene: TRBD1; j_gene: TRBJ1-2; abundance: few; v_gene: TRBV12-3/TRBV12-4; CDR3aa: CASSGGQAYGYTF; CDR3nt: TGTGCCAGCAGCGGTGGACAGGCCTATGGCTACACCTTC
d_gene: .; j_gene: TRBJ1-2; abundance: few; v_gene: TRBV19; CDR3aa: CASSSSARGITYGYTF; CDR3nt: TGTGCCAGTAGTTCCTCCGCCCGGGGGATAACCTATGGCTACACCTTC
d_gene: .; j_gene: TRBJ1-2; abundance: few; v_gene: TRBV6-2/TRBV6-3; CDR3aa: CASNSVFYGYTF; CDR3nt: TGTGCCAGCAATTCAGTCTTCTATGGCTACACCTTC
d_gene: TRBD2; j_gene: TRBJ2-7; abundance: many; v_gene: TRBV6-6; CDR3aa: CASSFSGGSYEQYF; CDR3nt: TGTGCCAGCAGCTTTAGCGGGGGCTCCTACGAGCAGTACTTC
d_gene: .; j_gene: TRBJ1-4; abundance: .; v_gene: TRBV5-1; CDR3aa: CASSLDQDGGKLFF; CDR3nt: TGCGCCAGCAGCTTGGATCAGGACGGAGGAAAACTGTTTTTT